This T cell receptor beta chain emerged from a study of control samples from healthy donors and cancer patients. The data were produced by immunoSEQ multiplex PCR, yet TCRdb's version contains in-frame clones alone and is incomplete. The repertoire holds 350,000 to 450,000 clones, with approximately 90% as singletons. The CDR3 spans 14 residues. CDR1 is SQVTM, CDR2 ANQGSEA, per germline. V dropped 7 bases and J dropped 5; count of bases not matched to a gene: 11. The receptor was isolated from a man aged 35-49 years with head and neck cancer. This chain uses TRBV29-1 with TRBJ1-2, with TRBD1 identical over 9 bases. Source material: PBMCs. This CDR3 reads CSALQRDREYGYTF. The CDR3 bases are TGCAGCGCCCTCCAACGGGACAGGGAATATGGCTACACCTTC. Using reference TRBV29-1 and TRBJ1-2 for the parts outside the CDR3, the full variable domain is SAVISQKPSRDICQRGTSLTIQCQVDSQVTMMFWYRQQPGQSLTLIATANQGSEATYESGFVIDKFPISRPNLTFSTLTVSNMSPEDSSIYLCSALQRDREYGYTFGSGTRLTVV.